Described below is a single T cell receptor beta chain sequence and its context. The data derive from a study of blood T cell repertoires in COVID-19. Here immunoSEQ multiplex PCR was the method, and the copy in TCRdb shows in-frame clones only, minus some. Counted here are around 310,000 clones, 85% to 90% occurring once; the ten biggest clones make up roughly a tenth. The receptor's source is a woman aged 30 to 39 who had recovered from COVID-19. Source material: PBMCs or T cells enriched from blood (not recorded which).

The DNA of the CDR3 is TGCGCCAGCAGCTTGGACGGACAGAACGGCTACACCTTC. The encoded protein is CASSLDGQNGYTF. The V call is TRBV5-1, the J call TRBJ1-2, with D possibly TRBD1 on 6 matching bases. CDR3 size: 13 residues. V lost 0 bases and J lost 8, with 11 bases in between. Germline loops: CDR1 SGHRS, CDR2 YFSETQ.